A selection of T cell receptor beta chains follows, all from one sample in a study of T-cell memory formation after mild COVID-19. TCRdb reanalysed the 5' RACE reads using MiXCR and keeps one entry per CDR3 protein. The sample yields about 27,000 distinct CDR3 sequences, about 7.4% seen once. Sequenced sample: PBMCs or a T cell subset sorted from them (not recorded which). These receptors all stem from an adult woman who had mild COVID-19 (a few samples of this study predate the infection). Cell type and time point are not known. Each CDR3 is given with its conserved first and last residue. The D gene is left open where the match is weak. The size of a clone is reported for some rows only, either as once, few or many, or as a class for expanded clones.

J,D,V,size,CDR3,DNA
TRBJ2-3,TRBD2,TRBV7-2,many,CASSPGGVRADTQYF,TGTGCCAGCAGCCCCGGGGGGGTTCGGGCAGATACGCAGTATTTT
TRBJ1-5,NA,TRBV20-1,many,CSAPQGNQPQHF,TGCAGTGCTCCCCAGGGGAATCAGCCCCAGCATTTT
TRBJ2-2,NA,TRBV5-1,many,CASSLSGLAGELFF,TGCGCCAGCAGCTTATCAGGTTTGGCCGGGGAGCTGTTTTTT
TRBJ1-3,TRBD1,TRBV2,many,CASSGQGLSFSSGNTIYF,TGTGCCAGCAGCGGACAGGGATTGAGCTTCAGCTCTGGAAACACCATATATTTT
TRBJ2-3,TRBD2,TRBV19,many,CASRGTSEAQYF,TGTGCCAGTAGGGGGACTAGCGAGGCGCAGTATTTT
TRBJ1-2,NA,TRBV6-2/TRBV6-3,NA,CASSYSPPTGHGYTF,TGTGCCAGCAGTTACTCACCCCCGACAGGACATGGCTACACCTTC
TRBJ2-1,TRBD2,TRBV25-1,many,CAAAGGSSYNEQFF,TGTGCCGCGGCCGGGGGGAGCTCCTACAATGAGCAGTTCTTC
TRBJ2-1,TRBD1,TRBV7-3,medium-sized,CASSLRAGTGVSNEQFF,TGTGCCAGCAGCTTAAGGGCCGGGACAGGGGTCAGCAATGAGCAGTTCTTC
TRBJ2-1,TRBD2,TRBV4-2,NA,CASSQAGASGGFIGEQFF,TGTGCCAGCAGCCAAGCAGGGGCTAGCGGGGGGTTCATCGGTGAGCAGTTCTTC
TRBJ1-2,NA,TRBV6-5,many,CASSLRRTENYGYTF,TGTGCCAGCAGTTTACGAAGAACAGAGAACTATGGCTACACCTTC
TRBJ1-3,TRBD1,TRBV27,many,CASSSNWDRGNTIYF,TGTGCCAGCAGCTCAAATTGGGACAGGGGAAACACCATATATTTT
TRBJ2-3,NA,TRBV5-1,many,CASRPADTDTQYF,TGCGCCAGCAGGCCAGCGGACACAGATACGCAGTATTTT
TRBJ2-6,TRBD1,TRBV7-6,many,CASSSSRGPGANVLTF,TGTGCCAGCAGCTCCTCGAGGGGGCCAGGGGCCAACGTCCTGACTTTC
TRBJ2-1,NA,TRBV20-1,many,CSATLYNEQFF,TGCAGTGCCACACTATACAATGAGCAGTTCTTC
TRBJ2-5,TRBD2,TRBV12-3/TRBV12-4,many,CASSYGLAVSQETQYF,TGTGCCAGCAGCTACGGACTAGCGGTGAGCCAAGAGACCCAGTACTTC
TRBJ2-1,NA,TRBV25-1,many,CASSGGTAHNEQFF,TGTGCCAGCAGTGGCGGGACCGCGCATAATGAGCAGTTCTTC
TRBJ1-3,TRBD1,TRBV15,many,CATSRDPSETGGFGNTIYF,TGTGCCACCAGCAGAGATCCATCCGAGACAGGGGGCTTTGGAAACACCATATATTTT
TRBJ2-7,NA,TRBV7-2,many,CASSPGGLLSYEQYF,TGTGCCAGCAGCCCCGGGGGCTTACTCTCCTACGAGCAGTACTTC
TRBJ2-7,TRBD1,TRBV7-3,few,CASSLSPPGTVDYEQYF,TGTGCCAGCAGCTTAAGTCCCCCCGGGACAGTAGACTACGAGCAGTACTTC
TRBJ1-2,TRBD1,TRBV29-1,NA,CSVGGGYNYGYTF,TGCAGCGTTGGAGGGGGCTATAACTATGGCTACACCTTC
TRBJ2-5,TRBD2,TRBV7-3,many,CASSASNGAGQETQYF,TGTGCCAGCAGCGCTTCCAATGGAGCGGGACAAGAGACCCAGTACTTC
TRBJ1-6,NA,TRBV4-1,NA,CASSQERDGYNSPLHF,TGCGCCAGCAGCCAAGAACGGGACGGATATAATTCACCCCTCCACTTT
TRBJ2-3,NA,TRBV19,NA,CASSEDGGPQDTQYF,TGTGCCAGTAGCGAAGACGGGGGTCCGCAAGATACGCAGTATTTT
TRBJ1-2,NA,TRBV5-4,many,CASSLEGVLYGYTF,TGTGCCAGCAGCTTGGAGGGGGTCCTATATGGCTACACCTTC
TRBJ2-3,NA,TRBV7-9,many,CASSLAKTADTQYF,TGTGCCAGCAGCTTAGCCAAAACTGCAGATACGCAGTATTTT
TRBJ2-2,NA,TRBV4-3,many,CASSQDLLLDSRKHTGELFF,TGCGCCAGCAGCCAAGATCTCCTGTTGGACTCCAGAAAACACACCGGGGAGCTGTTTTTT
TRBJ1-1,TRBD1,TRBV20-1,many,CSASYRGWITEAFF,TGCAGTGCTAGTTACAGGGGCTGGATCACTGAAGCTTTCTTT
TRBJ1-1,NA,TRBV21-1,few,CASGGGIDTEAFF,TGTGCCAGCGGGGGTGGCATTGACACTGAAGCTTTCTTT
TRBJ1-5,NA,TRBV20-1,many,CSASRDSNQPQHF,TGCAGTGCCTCTCGGGACAGCAATCAGCCCCAGCATTTT
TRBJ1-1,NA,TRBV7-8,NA,CASSLVVPNTEAFF,TGTGCCAGCAGCTTAGTAGTTCCGAACACTGAAGCTTTCTTT
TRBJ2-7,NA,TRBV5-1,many,CASSLTRVNSYEQYF,TGCGCCAGCAGCTTGACCAGAGTTAACTCCTACGAGCAGTACTTC
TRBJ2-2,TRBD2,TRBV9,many,CASSPRDYRTGELFF,TGTGCCAGCAGCCCCCGGGACTACCGCACCGGGGAGCTGTTTTTT
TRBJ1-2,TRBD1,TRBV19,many,CASSIEDRRVGYGYTF,TGTGCCAGTAGTATAGAGGACAGGCGAGTCGGCTATGGCTACACCTTC
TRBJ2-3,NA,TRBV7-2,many,CASSFGGTDTQYF,TGTGCCAGCAGCTTCGGTGGCACAGATACGCAGTATTTT
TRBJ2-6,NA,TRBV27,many,CASSSAVGANVLTF,TGTGCCAGCTCTTCAGCTGTCGGGGCCAACGTCCTGACTTTC
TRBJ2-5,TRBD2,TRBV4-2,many,CASSQPLSRGGDQETQYF,TGTGCCAGCAGCCAGCCGTTATCGCGCGGGGGGGATCAAGAGACCCAGTACTTC
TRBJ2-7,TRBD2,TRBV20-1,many,CSATGGNYEQYF,TGCAGTGCTACGGGGGGGAACTACGAGCAGTACTTC
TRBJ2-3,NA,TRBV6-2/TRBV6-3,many,CASREPLRGDTQYF,TGTGCCAGCAGAGAACCACTGCGGGGAGATACGCAGTATTTT
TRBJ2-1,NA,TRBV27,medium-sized,CASGYGDGNNEQFF,TGTGCCAGCGGATACGGTGACGGAAACAATGAGCAGTTCTTC
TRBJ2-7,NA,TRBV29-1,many,CSGGTNSYEQYF,TGCAGCGGGGGGACAAACTCCTACGAGCAGTACTTC
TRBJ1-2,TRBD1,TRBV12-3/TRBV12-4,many,CASSLAGGQGALGYGYTF,TGTGCCAGCAGTTTGGCCGGGGGACAGGGGGCCTTGGGTTATGGCTACACCTTC
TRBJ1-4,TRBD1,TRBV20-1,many,CSASPGQGDEGEKLFF,TGCAGTGCTAGCCCGGGACAGGGGGATGAAGGTGAAAAACTGTTTTTT
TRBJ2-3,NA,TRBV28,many,CASSFWAGTSPSPDTQYF,TGTGCCAGCAGTTTTTGGGCAGGGACGAGCCCTTCGCCAGATACGCAGTATTTT
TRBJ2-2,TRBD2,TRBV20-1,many,CSAIGGGFYTGELFF,TGCAGTGCTATTGGCGGGGGGTTTTACACCGGGGAGCTGTTTTTT
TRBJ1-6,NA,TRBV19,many,CASSLWDGNSPLHF,TGTGCCAGTAGTCTATGGGACGGCAATTCACCCCTCCACTTT
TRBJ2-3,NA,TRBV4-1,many,CASSHTTLLTDTQYF,TGCGCCAGCAGCCATACTACCCTCCTCACAGATACGCAGTATTTT
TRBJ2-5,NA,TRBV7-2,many,CASSLRASRETQYF,TGTGCCAGCAGCTTACGTGCATCGAGAGAGACCCAGTACTTC
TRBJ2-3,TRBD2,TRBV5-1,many,CASRREEGGITDTQYF,TGCGCCAGCAGGAGAGAGGAGGGAGGGATTACAGATACGCAGTATTTT
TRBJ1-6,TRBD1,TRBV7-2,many,CASSLAAQGDFNSPLHF,TGTGCCAGCAGCTTAGCGGCGCAGGGGGACTTTAATTCACCCCTCCACTTT
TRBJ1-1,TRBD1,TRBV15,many,CATESQGANTEAFF,TGTGCCACCGAATCTCAGGGGGCTAACACTGAAGCTTTCTTT
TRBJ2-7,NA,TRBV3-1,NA,CASSRQSYEQYF,TGTGCCAGCAGCCGACAGTCCTACGAGCAGTACTTC
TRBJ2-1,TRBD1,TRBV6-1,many,CASRWGQYNEQFF,TGTGCCAGCAGGTGGGGACAGTACAATGAGCAGTTCTTC
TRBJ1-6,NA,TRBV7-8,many,CASSLVSRGAYNSPLHF,TGTGCCAGCAGCTTAGTGTCCAGGGGAGCCTATAATTCACCCCTCCACTTT
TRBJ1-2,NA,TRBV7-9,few,CASSLEWRDYGYTF,TGTGCCAGCAGCTTAGAGTGGCGGGACTATGGCTACACCTTC
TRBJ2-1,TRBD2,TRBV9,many,CASSVEGLYYNEQFF,TGTGCCAGCAGCGTAGAGGGACTATACTACAATGAGCAGTTCTTC
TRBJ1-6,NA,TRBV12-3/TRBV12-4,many,CASSPLGGSPLHF,TGTGCCAGCAGTCCCCTGGGGGGTTCACCCCTCCACTTT
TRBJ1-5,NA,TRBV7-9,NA,CASSAGNQPQHF,TGTGCCAGCTCTGCAGGGAATCAGCCCCAGCATTTT
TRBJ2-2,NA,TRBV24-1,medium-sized,CATSGQRDTGELFF,TGTGCCACCAGTGGACAGAGGGACACCGGGGAGCTGTTTTTT
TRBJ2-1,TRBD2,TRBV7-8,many,CASSLVSRPVASSGGFEFF,TGTGCCAGCAGCTTAGTATCCCGCCCCGTAGCGTCTTCGGGGGGTTTTGAGTTCTTC